This T cell receptor beta chain is drawn from a study of blood T cell repertoires in COVID-19. Using immunoSEQ multiplex PCR, the repertoire was profiled, and TCRdb retains in-frame clones only, with some absent. The data show over 200,000 clones, 80% to 90% seen once. This clone came up a few times. The V end was cut by 1 base, the J end by 2 bases, with 9 bases between. The CDR3 totals 16 residues. Germline V lookup: CDR1 MNHNS, CDR2 SASEGT. The rearrangement links TRBV6-1 to TRBJ1-6, with D possibly matching TRBD1 (5 bases). The clonotype was recovered from an elderly woman with active or convalescent COVID-19. Source material: peripheral blood. In nucleotides, the CDR3 is TGTGCCAGCAGTGAAGTGGGGGGACCCTATAATTCACCCCTCCACTTT. As protein: CASSEVGGPYNSPLHF.